What follows describes a single T cell receptor beta chain. Its antigen is not identified. There are 18 residues in the CDR3. V was clipped by 0 bases and J by 2 bases; unmatched bases: 10. Germline V gene data show CDR1 as MGHRA and CDR2 as YSYEKL. The source of the sample is a study of OX40 agonist ivuxolimab in advanced cancers. Whole-study findings and limits: Clonal expansion in partial responders at 0.1-3.0 mg/kg ranked among the lowest. At 0.1 to 3.0 mg/kg and by week 6, CD4+ and CD8+ T cells in the blood had expanded clonally. Low normalized T-cell clonal expansion was also seen in some nonresponders.

Only in-frame clones appear in the TCRdb table, and some are missing; sequencing was by immunoSEQ multiplex PCR. Among about 56,000 clones listed, under 85% were seen once. The chain combines TRBV4-1 with TRBJ2-3; 8 positions match TRBD2. Sequencing used CD4+ or CD8+ T cells sorted from blood, obtained in a trial of the OX40 agonist ivuxolimab. The sequence was collected from an adult with an advanced solid tumor such as melanoma, head and neck, liver or kidney cancer. CDR3 sequence (DNA): TGCGCCAGCAGCCAAGAGCCTCGGGGACTAGGGGCCACAGATACGCAGTATTTT. Translating gives CASSQEPRGLGATDTQYF.